This T cell receptor beta chain was retrieved from a study of CD8 T cells in ankylosing spondylitis. Study conclusions and caveats: Disease-linked clones were found to be CD8+ and relatively rare in peripheral blood. Reactive arthritis synovial fluid and blood were previously reported to contain some motif variants.

Quantitative 5'-RACE with molecular barcodes was used to make the TCR beta libraries. MiXCR, applied by TCRdb to the 5' RACE reads, yields one record per CDR3 protein. The table has some 130,000 distinct CDR3 sequences, about an eighth seen once. This CDR3 has 17 amino acids. Trimming shortened V by 3 bases and J by 0 bases, and 15 bases separated the two germline ends. This clonotype was counted ten times or more. Its antigen is unknown. Sequenced input: blood, either unsorted or a sorted T cell fraction (not recorded which). The chain recombines TRBV12-3 or TRBV12-4 with TRBJ2-1, with D unresolved. This receptor was taken from a female donor with ankylosing spondylitis or in good health (not recorded which). DNA of the CDR3: TGTGCCAGCAGTTTCTGGGTTTCGGCCCGCTCCTACAATGAGCAGTTCTTC. It specifies CASSFWVSARSYNEQFF.